Listed below are T cell receptor beta chains from one sample, sequenced in a study of T-cell reconstitution after alpha-beta-depleted transplantation in children. TCRdb redid the calling of the PCR reads with MiXCR, one entry per CDR3 protein. The data show 300,000 to 400,000 distinct CDR3 sequences, about 17% seen once. The sample consisted of PBMCs, mostly from graft donor cells, taken 360 days after TCRalphabeta/CD19-depleted stem cell transplant. All receptors derive from a male patient between 2 and 15 years old who had a stem cell transplant for acute lymphoblastic leukemia, so the T cells may come from the graft donor. Each CDR3 is given with its conserved first and last residue. D genes are given only for firm matches. Rows may omit the clone size; those that give it use once, few, many or a size class.

j_call d_call v_call clone_size cdr3_aa cdr3_nt
TRBJ2-3 TRBD2 TRBV12-3/TRBV12-4 few CASSTGTRSDTQYF TGTGCCAGCAGCACCGGGACTAGATCAGATACGCAGTATTTT
TRBJ2-1 TRBD2 TRBV4-2 many CASSLWLAGPRGNEQFF TGTGCCAGCAGCCTCTGGCTAGCGGGCCCTCGGGGGAATGAGCAGTTCTTC
TRBJ2-2 TRBD2 TRBV6-5 few CASSYSSGTGELFF TGTGCCAGCAGTTACTCTAGCGGGACCGGGGAGCTGTTTTTT
TRBJ2-2 - TRBV7-6 - CASSQLSTRGTGELFF TGTGCCAGCAGCCAATTGTCTACTAGGGGGACCGGGGAGCTGTTTTTT
TRBJ2-1 - TRBV7-9 - CASSRRQEYYNEQFF TGTGCCAGCAGCCGACGACAGGAGTACTACAATGAGCAGTTCTTC
TRBJ2-2 - TRBV7-2 few CASTLGAGWGELFF TGTGCCAGCACCCTAGGGGCAGGGTGGGGAGAGCTGTTTTTT
TRBJ2-3 - TRBV20-1 many CSARIRVDTQYF TGCAGTGCTAGAATAAGGGTAGATACGCAGTATTTT
TRBJ2-7 TRBD2 TRBV10-2 few CASSESRASGSHEQYF TGCGCCAGCAGTGAGTCGAGGGCTAGCGGGAGCCACGAGCAGTACTTC
TRBJ2-7 - TRBV5-1 few CASSLEGLSPSYEQYF TGCGCCAGCAGCTTGGAGGGCCTTAGCCCCTCCTACGAGCAGTACTTC
TRBJ2-1 - TRBV3-1 - CASSQDPTIGPPYRLYNEQFF TGTGCCAGCAGCCAAGATCCGACCATAGGCCCACCTTATCGCCTATACAATGAGCAGTTCTTC
TRBJ2-1 TRBD2 TRBV20-1 few CSTARLAGNEQFF TGCAGTACAGCCCGGCTAGCGGGAAATGAGCAGTTCTTC
TRBJ2-3 TRBD2 TRBV4-3 - CASSQDSVGGTDTQYF TGCGCCAGCAGCCAAGATTCGGTGGGGGGGACAGATACGCAGTATTTT
TRBJ2-3 - TRBV20-1 - CSARVLDTQYF TGCAGTGCTAGAGTCTTGGATACGCAGTATTTT
TRBJ2-1 TRBD2 TRBV28 - CASSAPGLVREQFF TGTGCCAGCAGTGCGCCCGGACTAGTCCGGGAGCAGTTCTTC
TRBJ2-1 TRBD2 TRBV24-1 - CATSVASGRAGEQFF TGTGCCACCAGTGTGGCTAGCGGGAGGGCCGGTGAGCAGTTCTTC
TRBJ2-7 - TRBV4-2 - CASSQESRREQYF TGTGCCAGCAGCCAAGAAAGTCGCCGGGAGCAGTACTTC
TRBJ1-6 TRBD1 TRBV20-1 few CSARDKPGSINRGHDNSPLHF TGCAGTGCTAGAGATAAGCCCGGCTCTATCAACAGGGGGCATGATAATTCACCCCTCCACTTT
TRBJ2-7 - TRBV7-2 - CASSRLVTGVLAGESYEQYF TGTGCCAGCAGTCGGTTGGTGACAGGGGTGTTAGCGGGGGAGTCCTACGAGCAGTACTTC